The source of this T cell receptor (beta chain) is a study of CD8 T cells in Susac syndrome. Reverse transcription used roughly 0.45 to 1 ug RNA and random hexamers. Amplification of TCR beta CDR3 spanned 54 Vbeta and 13 Jbeta via immunoSEQ multiplex PCR. TCRdb reanalysed the immunoSEQ multiplex PCR reads using MiXCR and keeps one entry per CDR3 protein. This table holds some 100,000 distinct CDR3 sequences, 85% to 95% found once. Age- and sex-matched healthy donors served as the control group. Germline V gene sequence: CDR1 SQVTM, CDR2 ANQGSEA. The CDR3 consists of 11 residues. Trimming took off 2 bases at V and 8 bases at J, with 8 bases between the two ends.

Sequencing was carried out using CD8+ T cells from PBMCs. This rearrangement joins TRBV29-1 to TRBJ2-3; D remains unclear. This TCR came from a human donor in good health. The CDR3: CSVEISATQYF. The CDR3 nucleotides are TGCAGCGTTGAAATCTCGGCTACGCAGTATTTT.